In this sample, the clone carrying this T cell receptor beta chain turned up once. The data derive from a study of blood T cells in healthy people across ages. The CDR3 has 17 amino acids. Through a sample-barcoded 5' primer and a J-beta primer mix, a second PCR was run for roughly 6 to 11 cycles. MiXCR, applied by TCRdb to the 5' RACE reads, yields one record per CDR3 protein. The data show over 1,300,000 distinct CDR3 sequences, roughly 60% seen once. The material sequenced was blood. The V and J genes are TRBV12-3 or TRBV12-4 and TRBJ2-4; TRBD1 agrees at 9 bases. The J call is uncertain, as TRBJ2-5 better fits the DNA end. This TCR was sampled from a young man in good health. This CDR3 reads CASSLGLGGTGQETQYF. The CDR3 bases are TGTGCCAGCAGTTTAGGGTTGGGTGGGACAGGGCAAGAGACCCAGTACTTC.